This T cell receptor (beta chain) stems from a study of prognosis after radiotherapy for stage I lung cancer listed by TCRdb under 2021. Study-level background: Over 15 stage I NSCLC patients were enrolled in Nanjing, China, between early 2018 and January 2019. Newly diagnosed primary stage I lung tumors were found in some 14 patients, while oligometastatic NSCLC after surgical resection of the primary tumor was found in five. Every patient was regarded as medically inoperable, because of comorbidities in eleven to twelve cases and refusal of surgery in roughly seven cases. Ages in the cohort of about a dozen men and a handful of women ranged from about 50 to 85 years, with a median of 74. Some twelve patients had adenocarcinoma and about seven had squamous cell carcinoma as the tumor histology. Using image-guided IMRT or VMAT, SBRT was delivered in 3 to 5 fractions at a biologically effective dose of at least 100 Gy. No patient received concurrent therapy alongside SBRT. Distant metastases were developed by four of the 19 patients after SBRT, at a median of about seven months, whereas no significant progression was observed in the other 15 patients. The study profiled peripheral blood TCR beta repertoires from stage I NSCLC patients before and after stereotactic body radiotherapy and related them to distant failure. A total of roughly 38 blood samples from around 19 patients were sequenced, with one sample obtained before and one obtained after SBRT for each patient. The paper as a whole reports these results and caveats: Differences in TRBV and TRBJ usage frequencies by metastasis status were reportedly observed in two V genes at baseline and in nine V and two J genes after SBRT. After SBRT, the number of unique TCR clones decreased (median approximately 9,100 before versus several thousand after; Wilcoxon paired P=0.011). Tumor specificity of expanded TCR clones was not determined. Post-SBRT Shannon entropy and its change from baseline were lower in patients who developed distant metastases; baseline Shannon entropy was not associated with metastases. The small cohort and short follow-up limited the study, so independent validation of the findings is needed. None of the reported P values were adjusted for multiple comparisons.

Including cysteine and phenylalanine, the CDR3 has 17 amino acids. Only CDR3 DNA remains: 51 bases, in frame from the first base. V is reduced by 1 base and J by 4 bases, leaving a spacing of 19 bases between them. The TCR beta CDR3 region was amplified from genomic DNA by two rounds of multiplex PCR. In the first round of PCR, primers specific to each TRBV and TRBJ gene were used, and the primer sequences are filed in Chinese patent CN105087789A. The second PCR round used universal primers. The Roche High Pure PCR Template Preparation Kit was used to extract genomic DNA from frozen PBMCs. Libraries were sequenced paired-end with 151 bp reads on an Illumina HiSeq 3000. As for how the authors treated the data: CutAdapt was used to discard raw reads that did not contain the multiplex PCR primer sequences. Using PEAR, the high-quality paired reads were merged into contigs. TRB V, D and J gene segments were assigned to each contig with MiXCR by alignment to reference sequences. To remove sequencing errors, CDR3 sequences were clustered according to base quality and sequence similarity. Diversity was measured as Shannon entropy normalized by the natural log of productive TCR sequence number. To get clonality, Shannon entropy was divided by the natural log of the number of unique clonotypes, and that result was subtracted from one. The Youden index of ROC curves was used to select progression-free survival cut-offs for repertoire metrics, and analyses were performed in R 3.5.3. TCRdb reprocessed the public reads (quality trimming at Q25 with fastp, clone calling with MiXCR) and kept in-frame beta chains. Rows with a matching CDR3 protein are joined into one entry that keeps the most common DNA and genes. The V and J calls were determined by TCRdb, not by the authors. The sample yields 20,000 or so distinct CDR3 sequences; around two fifths were counted once. In total, the top ten clones hold 25% to 35% of the sample.

This clonotype was detected many times. It has no known antigen specificity. No base-level quality is on record; no much larger clone is a single base apart. All patients had node-negative disease on CT and PET/CT, and none had a history of other malignancies or prior chemotherapy or radiotherapy. Around 6 milliliters of peripheral venous blood were drawn into EDTA tubes at each of two time points. Ficoll-Paque Plus density-gradient centrifugation was used to isolate PBMCs. Right after collection, samples were placed at -80 degrees C and kept there until analysis. The starting material was PBMCs, obtained before or after stereotactic body radiation therapy (not recorded which). The clonotype comes from a donor of 50 years or more with non-small cell lung cancer. Recombination linked TRBV12-3 or TRBV12-4 to TRBJ2-5, and possibly TRBD2, on 6 matching bases. The bases read TGTGCCAGCAGTTTAGGGGAGCAACGGGCGGGGAGAGAGACCCAGTACTTC. Translated, it reads CASSLGEQRAGRETQYF.